This T cell receptor beta chain derives from a study of T cells expressing NK-cell markers. Researchers built TCR beta cDNA using 5'RACE template switching with UMIs. One entry per CDR3 protein, without DNA, is what TCRdb gives after re-calling the 5' RACE reads. The sample is made up of about 260,000 distinct CDR3 sequences, and the top ten hold around 0.37% of it. Study-wide results and limits: Dominant NKG2C+ clonotypes accounted for about 1.0-8% of CD8+ T cells in about six donors. These clonotypes, the leaders elsewhere, also led the CD3+CD56-NKG2C+ fraction in several donors. HCMV specificity of expanded NKG2C+ T cell clones remained unclear.

Concerning this clonotype: The target antigen is unknown.

Germline CDR1 reads DFQATT; CDR2 reads SNEGSKA (reference sequence). CDR3 length: 12 residues. What was sequenced was blood T cells: a sorted CD56 or NKG2C T cell subset, CD4+ or CD8+ T cells, or bulk PBMC T cells (not recorded which). This TCR came from a man between 18 and 35 years old in good health. The chain employs TRBV20-1 and TRBJ1-2; the D gene TCRdb calls, TRBD1, cannot be checked with no DNA. The CDR3 protein is CSARGGVYGYTF.